Included here is one T cell receptor beta chain sequence, with context. These data come from a study of blood T cell repertoires in COVID-19. Whole-study context: Material from acute and convalescent COVID-19 was sourced from the United States, Italy and Spain.

Participants, roughly 18 to 90 years old, spanned about 26 US areas. Cohort allocation depended upon clinical history that participants reported. Original handling: Estimation of nucleated cell counts relied on the amplification of reference gene primers. The repertoire was sequenced with immunoSEQ multiplex PCR; TCRdb's copy has only in-frame clones and lacks some. D and trimming were read from the DNA, whereas the V and J calls and clone size are those reported in that table. The sample has fewer than 250,000 clones; approximately 83% are singletons. CDR1 LNHDA and CDR2 SQIVND come from the germline V gene (reference sequence). V shed 5 bases and J shed 5 bases, with 13 bases lying between them. The CDR3 covers 14 residues.

This TCR was recovered from a woman aged 40 to 50 with acute COVID-19. The chain joins TRBV19 to TRBJ2-1, with D tentatively TRBD2 (6 bases). Specimen: PBMCs or T cells enriched from blood (not recorded which). The DNA of the CDR3 is TGTGCCAGTAGTGGCCCGGGACTTAACAATGAGCAGTTCTTC. This gives the protein CASSGPGLNNEQFF.